Given below is one T cell receptor (beta chain) in context. The repertoire was sequenced with immunoSEQ multiplex PCR; TCRdb's copy has only in-frame clones and lacks some. The sample has 150,000 to 200,000 clones, 90% seen once. The sample is drawn from a study of control samples from healthy donors and cancer patients. Per the germline V gene, CDR1 is MNHEY and CDR2 is SVGAGI. This CDR3 is built from 14 residues. Deletions cut 7 bases from V and 6 bases from J, with 15 bases between. The receptor comes from a woman aged 50 to 60 in good health. The sample was blood. J is TRBJ2-2 and V is TRBV6-5; D is possibly TRBD1 (5 bases). The CDR3 nucleotides are TGTGCCAGCATTCCAGGGTCAGATTCCGGGGAGCTGTTTTTT. Translating it yields CASIPGSDSGELFF.